This T cell receptor (beta chain) was found in a study of shared clonotypes between healthy human individuals. As for this clone: What it recognizes is unknown. One end of the junction is discordant with germline, which a read error may explain.

The CDR3 has 13 residues. Study-wide findings and caveats: There were few donors, and this limited the genetic and exposure-history diversity represented.

Sequenced by immunoSEQ multiplex PCR; TCRdb stores in-frame clones only, minus some. The sample lists approximately 1.1 million clones, around 82% occurring once. The sequenced sample was memory CD4+ T cells from PBMCs. The subset: CD45RA-negative fraction. The origin of this receptor is a young man in good health. Some clones in this sample may be carry-over from other donors' samples. The chain is built from TRBV6-7 and TRBJ1-4; perhaps TRBD1 as D (5 bases). TRBV6-7 is annotated as an ORF whose role is uncertain. The CDR3 spells CASSYFQPTREPF. CDR3 sequence (DNA): TGTGCCAGCAGTTACTTTCAACCGACCAGGGAGCCTTTT.